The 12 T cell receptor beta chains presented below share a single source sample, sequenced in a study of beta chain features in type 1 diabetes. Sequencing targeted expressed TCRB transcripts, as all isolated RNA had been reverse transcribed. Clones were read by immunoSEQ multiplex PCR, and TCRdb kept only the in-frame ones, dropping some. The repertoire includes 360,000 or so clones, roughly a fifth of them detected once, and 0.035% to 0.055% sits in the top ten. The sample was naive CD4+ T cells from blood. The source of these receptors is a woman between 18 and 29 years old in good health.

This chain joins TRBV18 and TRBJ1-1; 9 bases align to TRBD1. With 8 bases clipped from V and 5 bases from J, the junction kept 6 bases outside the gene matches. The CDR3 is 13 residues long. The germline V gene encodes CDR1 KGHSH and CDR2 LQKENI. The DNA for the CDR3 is TGTGCCAGCGGGACAGGGCGGGGAACTGAAGCTTTCTTT. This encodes CASGTGRGTEAFF.

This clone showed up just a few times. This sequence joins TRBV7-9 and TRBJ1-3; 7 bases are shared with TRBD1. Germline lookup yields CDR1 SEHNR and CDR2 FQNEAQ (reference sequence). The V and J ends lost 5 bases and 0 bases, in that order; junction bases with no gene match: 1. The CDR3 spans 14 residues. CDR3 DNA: TGTGCCAGCAGCCGGGACAGCTCTGGAAACACCATATATTTT. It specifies CASSRDSSGNTIYF. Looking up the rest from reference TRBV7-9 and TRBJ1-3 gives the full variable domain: DTGVSQNPRHKITKRGQNVTFRCDPISEHNRLYWYRQTLGQGPEFLTYFQNEAQLEKSRLLSDRFSAERPKGSFSTLEIQRTEQGDSAMYLCASSRDSSGNTIYFGEGSWLTVV.

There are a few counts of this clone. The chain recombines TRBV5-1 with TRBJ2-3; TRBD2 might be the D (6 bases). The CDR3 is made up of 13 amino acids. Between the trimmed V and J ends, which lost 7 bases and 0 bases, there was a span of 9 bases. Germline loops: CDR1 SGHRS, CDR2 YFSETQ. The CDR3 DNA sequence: TGCGCCAGCCGGGGACTTAGCACAGATACGCAGTATTTT. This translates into CASRGLSTDTQYF.

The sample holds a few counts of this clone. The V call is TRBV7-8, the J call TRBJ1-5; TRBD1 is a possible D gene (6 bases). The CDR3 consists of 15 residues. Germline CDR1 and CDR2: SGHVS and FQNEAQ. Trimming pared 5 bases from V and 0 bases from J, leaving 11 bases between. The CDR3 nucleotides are TGTGCCAGCAGCGTTCAGGGGTATAGCAATCAGCCCCAGCATTTT. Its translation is CASSVQGYSNQPQHF.

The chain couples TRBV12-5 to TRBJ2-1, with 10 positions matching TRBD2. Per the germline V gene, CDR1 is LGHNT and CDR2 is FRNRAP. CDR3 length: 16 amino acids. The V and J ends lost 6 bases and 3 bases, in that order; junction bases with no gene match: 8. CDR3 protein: CASGTTGTSVYNEQFF. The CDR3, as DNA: TGTGCTAGTGGCACCACCGGGACTAGCGTCTACAATGAGCAGTTCTTC.

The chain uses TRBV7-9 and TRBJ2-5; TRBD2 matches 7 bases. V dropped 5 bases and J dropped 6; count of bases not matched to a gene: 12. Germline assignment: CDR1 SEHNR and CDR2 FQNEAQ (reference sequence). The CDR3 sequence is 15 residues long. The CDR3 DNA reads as TGTGCCAGCAGCCCCCAGCGGGATGAGGAGAAGACCCAGTACTTC. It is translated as CASSPQRDEEKTQYF.

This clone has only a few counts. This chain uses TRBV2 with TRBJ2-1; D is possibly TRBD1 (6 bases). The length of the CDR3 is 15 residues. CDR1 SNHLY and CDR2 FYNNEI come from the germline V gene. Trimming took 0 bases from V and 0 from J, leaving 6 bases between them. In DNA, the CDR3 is TGTGCCAGCAGTGAAGCAGGGGGCTCCTACAATGAGCAGTTCTTC. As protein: CASSEAGGSYNEQFF. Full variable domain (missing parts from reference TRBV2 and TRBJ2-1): EPEVTQTPSHQVTQMGQEVILRCVPISNHLYFYWYRQILGQKVEFLVSFYNNEISEKSEIFDDQFSVERPDGSNFTLKIRSTKLEDSAMYFCASSEAGGSYNEQFFGPGTRLTVL.

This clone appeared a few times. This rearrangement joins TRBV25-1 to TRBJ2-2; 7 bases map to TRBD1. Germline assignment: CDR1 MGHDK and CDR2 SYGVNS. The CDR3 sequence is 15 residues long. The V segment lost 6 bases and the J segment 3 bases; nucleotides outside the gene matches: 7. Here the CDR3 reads CASRRNDRDTGELFF. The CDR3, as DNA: TGTGCCAGCAGACGTAACGACAGGGACACCGGGGAGCTGTTTTTT. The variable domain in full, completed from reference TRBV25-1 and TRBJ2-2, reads EADIYQTPRYLVIGTGKKITLECSQTMGHDKMYWYQQDPGMELHLIHYSYGVNSTEKGDLSSESTVSRIRTEHFPLTLESARPSHTSQYLCASRRNDRDTGELFFGEGSRLTVL.

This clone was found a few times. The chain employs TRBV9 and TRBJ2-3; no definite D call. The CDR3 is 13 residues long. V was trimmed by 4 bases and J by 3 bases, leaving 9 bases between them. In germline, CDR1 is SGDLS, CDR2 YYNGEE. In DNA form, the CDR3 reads TGTGCCAGCAGCCTCTTGAGGACAGATACGCAGTATTTT. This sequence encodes CASSLLRTDTQYF.

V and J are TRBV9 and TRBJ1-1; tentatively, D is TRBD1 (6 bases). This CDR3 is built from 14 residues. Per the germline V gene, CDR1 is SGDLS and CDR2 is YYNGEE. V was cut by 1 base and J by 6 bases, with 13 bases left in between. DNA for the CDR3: TGTGCCAGCAGCGTACAAGGGGGTTGGTCTGAAGCTTTCTTT. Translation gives CASSVQGGWSEAFF.

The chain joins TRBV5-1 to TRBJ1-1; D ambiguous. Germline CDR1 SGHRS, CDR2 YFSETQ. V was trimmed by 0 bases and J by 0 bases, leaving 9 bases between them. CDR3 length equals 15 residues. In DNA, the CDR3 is TGCGCCAGCAGCTTGGCGGCAGGCATGAACACTGAAGCTTTCTTT. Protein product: CASSLAAGMNTEAFF.

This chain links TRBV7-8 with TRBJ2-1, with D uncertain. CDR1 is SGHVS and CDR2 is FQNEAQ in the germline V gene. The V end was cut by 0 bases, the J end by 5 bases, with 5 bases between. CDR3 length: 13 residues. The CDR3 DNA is TGTGCCAGCAGCTTAGCGCGAGACAATGAGCAGTTCTTC. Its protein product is CASSLARDNEQFF. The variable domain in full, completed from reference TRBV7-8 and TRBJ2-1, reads GAGVSQSPRYKVAKRGQDVALRCDPISGHVSLFWYQQALGQGPEFLTYFQNEAQLDKSGLPSDRFFAERPEGSVSTLKIQRTQQEDSAVYLCASSLARDNEQFFGPGTRLTVL.